This T cell receptor (beta chain) was found in a study of T cell responses to AZD1222 COVID-19 vaccine. The wider study: The analysis combined second doses at about 4 or about 12 weeks. Broader study findings: The donor cohort was predominantly white British with a female majority, and clonal diversity may have been underestimated. It was only 6 or 7 AZD1222 recipients who were seropositive at baseline. Regions 160-218 and 743-854 dominated among vaccine-associated CD4 TCRs spanning spike.

The repertoire was sequenced with immunoSEQ multiplex PCR; TCRdb's copy has only in-frame clones and lacks some. This sample has more than 140,000 clones, with under 95% found just once. J was trimmed by 1 base and V by 4 bases; bases with no gene match: 15. The CDR3 is 20 amino acids. Germline CDR1 MDHEN, CDR2 SYDVKM. This clone appeared a single time. Its matching antigen is unknown. The TCR was taken from an adult in good health. The rearrangement joins TRBV28 to TRBJ2-1; 11 bases are shared with TRBD2. The sample was peripheral blood, taken on day 0 of AZD1222 vaccination. CDR3 loop: CASSSPGVAGGPESYNEQFF. CDR3 DNA: TGTGCCAGCAGTTCACCCGGGGTAGCGGGAGGGCCTGAATCCTACAATGAGCAGTTCTTC.